The 5 T cell receptor beta chains below all came from one sample that was sequenced in a study of long-term antiretroviral therapy in people with HIV. Sequencing used immunoSEQ v3.0 at survey level. Clones were read by immunoSEQ multiplex PCR, and TCRdb kept only the in-frame ones, dropping some. The sample consists of roughly 14,000 clones, over 70% of them appearing once. The sequences come from unsorted PBMCs, collected 1.3 years before starting antiretroviral therapy. All receptors derive from a man aged 40-49 years with HIV.

The J gene is TRBJ1-1, the V gene TRBV6-5; no clear D gene. Germline CDR1 reads MNHEY; CDR2 reads SVGAGI. CDR3 size: 13 residues. V gave up 5 bases and J gave up 1 base, with 8 bases separating them. The CDR3 DNA reads as TGTGCCAGCAGTCTCCGGCAGAACACTGAAGCTTTCTTT. Protein product: CASSLRQNTEAFF.

This chain joins TRBV19 and TRBJ1-5, with D tentatively TRBD1 (5 bases). Germline CDR1 and CDR2: LNHDA and SQIVND (reference sequence). CDR3 size: 15 residues. V lost 7 bases, J lost 1 base, and 14 bases lay in between. The CDR3 is CASTMGVMSNQPQHF. The DNA for the CDR3 is TGTGCCAGTACCATGGGGGTAATGAGCAATCAGCCCCAGCATTTT.

The V call is TRBV9, the J call TRBJ2-3; 8 bases match TRBD2. The germline gives CDR1 SGDLS, CDR2 YYNGEE. This CDR3 comprises 15 residues. V gave up 0 bases and J gave up 7 bases; unmatched junction bases: 7. For the CDR3, the DNA is TGTGCCAGCAGCGTAGAACCGGGGGGGCCGTATACGCAGTATTTT. As protein: CASSVEPGGPYTQYF.

The CDR3 region is CASSSQGSNQPQHF. The CDR3 bases are TGTGCCAGCAGTTCCCAGGGAAGCAATCAGCCCCAGCATTTT. This sequence joins TRBV2 and TRBJ1-5, with TRBD1 as a possible D gene (5 bases). CDR3 length: 14 residues. Trimming stripped 5 bases from V and 1 base from J, with 9 bases between. Germline lookup yields CDR1 SNHLY and CDR2 FYNNEI. Filled out from reference TRBV2 and TRBJ1-5, the complete variable domain reads EPEVTQTPSHQVTQMGQEVILRCVPISNHLYFYWYRQILGQKVEFLVSFYNNEISEKSEIFDDQFSVERPDGSNFTLKIRSTKLEDSAMYFCASSSQGSNQPQHFGDGTRLSIL.

V gene TRBV18 combines with J gene TRBJ1-3; perhaps TRBD1 as D (5 bases). The V gene lost 3 bases and the J gene lost 2 bases, with 14 bases spanning the gap. Germline CDR1 reads KGHSH; CDR2 reads LQKENI. The CDR3 sequence is 16 residues long. For the CDR3, the DNA is TGTGCCAGCTCACCCTCACAGGTCTCACCTGGAAACACCATATATTTT. Protein sequence: CASSPSQVSPGNTIYF.